This passage covers 8 T cell receptor beta chains from one sample sequenced in a study of blood T cell repertoires in COVID-19. Data came from immunoSEQ multiplex PCR; TCRdb stores just in-frame clones and leaves some out. The repertoire includes roughly 120,000 clones, roughly 85% of them detected once, and approximately 10% sits in the top ten. The sample consisted of peripheral blood. These receptors were taken from an older man with acute or convalescent COVID-19.

The chain employs TRBV19 and TRBJ2-3; TRBD2 matches at 15 bases. There are 18 residues in the CDR3. V dropped 6 bases and J dropped 3; count of bases not matched to a gene: 10. Looked up from germline, CDR1 is LNHDA and CDR2 is SQIVND (reference sequence). CDR3 loop: CASSRGTSGGPVTDTQYF. The CDR3 DNA is TGTGCCAGTAGCCGCGGGACTAGCGGGGGGCCGGTGACAGATACGCAGTATTTT.

V is TRBV28 and J is TRBJ1-3, with 7 bases that match TRBD1. This CDR3 is built from 15 residues. Germline V gene data show CDR1 as MDHEN and CDR2 as SYDVKM. Trimming removed 8 bases from V and 0 bases from J; junction bases left unmatched: 7. CDR3 protein: CASGPGGYSGNTIYF. The DNA of the CDR3 is TGTGCCAGCGGTCCAGGGGGGTACTCTGGAAACACCATATATTTT.

The chain recombines TRBV5-4 with TRBJ2-2; no definite D call. CDR3 length equals 15 residues. V lost 1 base and J 0 bases, leaving 7 bases between the germline ends. The germline CDR1 and CDR2 sequences are SGHNT and YYREEE (reference sequence). CDR3 loop: CASSLTEANTGELFF. Here the CDR3 DNA reads TGTGCCAGCAGCTTGACAGAAGCGAACACCGGGGAGCTGTTTTTT.

The V gene is TRBV7-9, the J gene TRBJ2-7; no clear D. Germline values: CDR1 SEHNR, CDR2 FQNEAQ (reference sequence). CDR3 length: 14 amino acids. V was clipped by 1 base and J by 2 bases, with 9 bases between them. This CDR3 is CASSLGTSPYEQYF. As DNA, the CDR3 is TGTGCCAGCAGCTTAGGTACATCTCCCTACGAGCAGTACTTC. Together with reference TRBV7-9 and TRBJ2-7, the CDR3 gives the full variable domain: DTGVSQNPRHKITKRGQNVTFRCDPISEHNRLYWYRQTLGQGPEFLTYFQNEAQLEKSRLLSDRFSAERPKGSFSTLEIQRTEQGDSAMYLCASSLGTSPYEQYFGPGTRLTVT.

V and J are TRBV5-4 and TRBJ1-6; D is unclear. Germline values: CDR1 SGHNT, CDR2 YYREEE (reference sequence). The CDR3 has 16 residues. V shed 0 bases and J shed 9 bases, with 16 bases lying between them. The CDR3 bases are TGTGCCAGCAGCTTGGGAGTATCGGGGTTTGGTTCACCCCTCCACTTT. It specifies CASSLGVSGFGSPLHF.

This clone was counted a single time. This sequence joins TRBV7-2 and TRBJ1-1, with 9 bases aligning to TRBD1. The trim removed 1 base at V and 5 bases at J, leaving 11 bases unmatched. The length of the CDR3 is 17 residues. Looked up from germline, CDR1 is SGHTA and CDR2 is FQGNSA. The CDR3 region has the DNA TGTGCCAGCAGCTTAGTAGGGGTTCCGACAGGGGGAACTGAAGCTTTCTTT. Protein sequence: CASSLVGVPTGGTEAFF.

The V call is TRBV9, the J call TRBJ1-2, with TRBD1 matching 7 bases. Germline V gives CDR1 SGDLS, CDR2 YYNGEE. The CDR3 extends over 15 amino acids. V was pared by 4 bases and J by 2 bases, with 8 bases of the junction left unmatched. Here the CDR3 reads CASSSTGTENYGYTF. CDR3 DNA: TGTGCCAGCAGCTCAACCGGGACAGAGAACTATGGCTACACCTTC.

The CDR3, as DNA: TGTGCCAGCAGTTTCGGGGGGTCTCTTGGCTACACCTTC. It translates to CASSFGGSLGYTF. V usage is TRBV12-3 or TRBV12-4 and J usage is TRBJ1-2, with a possible D match to TRBD1 (5 bases). The CDR3 covers 13 residues. Between the trimmed V and J ends, which lost 3 bases and 7 bases, there was a span of 12 bases.